These 7 T cell receptor beta chains originate from one sample sequenced in a study of OX40 agonist ivuxolimab in advanced cancers. TCRdb's copy holds only in-frame clones and misses some; the assay was immunoSEQ multiplex PCR. The table has around 53,000 clones, roughly 83% seen once; the top ten hold 13%. Sequencing used CD4+ or CD8+ T cells sorted from blood, obtained in a trial of the OX40 agonist ivuxolimab. All receptors come from an adult with an advanced solid tumor such as melanoma, head and neck, liver or kidney cancer.

The chain combines TRBV19 with TRBJ1-2, with unresolved D. This CDR3 has 15 residues. The V gene's germline CDR1 is LNHDA and CDR2 SQIVND (reference sequence). Trimming left V 4 bases short and J 3 bases short, with 15 bases between. This chain's CDR3 is CASSTPPRKDYGYTF. CDR3 DNA: TGTGCCAGTAGTACCCCCCCCAGGAAGGACTATGGCTACACCTTC.

The chain carries TRBV10-3 and TRBJ1-2; 8 positions agree with TRBD1. Trimming cost V 6 bases and J 8 bases; bases outside gene matches: 8. CDR3 size: 13 residues. The germline CDR1 and CDR2 sequences are ENHRY and SYGVKD. The CDR3 here is CAISGDRGGGYTF. The CDR3 nucleotides are TGTGCCATCAGCGGCGACAGGGGAGGCGGCTACACCTTC.

The chain recombines TRBV6-1 with TRBJ2-6; 10 bases map to TRBD1. Germline loops: CDR1 MNHNS, CDR2 SASEGT. The length of the CDR3 is 18 residues. V lost 2 bases, J lost 0 bases, and 4 bases stayed unmatched. CDR3 amino acids: CASSERGTGASGANVLTF. The CDR3, as DNA: TGTGCCAGCAGTGAACGAGGGACAGGGGCCTCTGGGGCCAACGTCCTGACTTTC.

V usage is TRBV7-2 and J usage is TRBJ2-7, with 10 positions matching TRBD2. CDR3 size: 15 residues. The junction had 6 bases not matched to a gene; V was cut back by 1 base and J by 6 bases. CDR1 is SGHTA and CDR2 is FQGNSA in the germline V gene. The CDR3 nucleotides read TGTGCCAGCAGCTTAGAACCTAGCGGGAGAGGCGAGCAGTACTTC. Its translation: CASSLEPSGRGEQYF.

V gene TRBV7-3 combines with J gene TRBJ2-1, with TRBD2 as a possible D gene (6 bases). This CDR3 comprises 17 residues. Trimming removed 0 bases at V and 4 bases at J, with 16 bases between. The germline CDR1 and CDR2 sequences are SGHTA and FQGTGA. The CDR3: CASSLTGSWDRYNEQFF. CDR3 nucleotides: TGTGCCAGCAGCTTAACCGGGAGTTGGGACCGATACAATGAGCAGTTCTTC.

The chain couples TRBV9 to TRBJ1-5; maybe TRBD1 (5 bases). The germline V and J ends were trimmed by 3 bases and 7 bases, with 17 bases remaining between them. The CDR3 has 15 residues. From germline, CDR1 is SGDLS and CDR2 YYNGEE. The CDR3, as DNA: TGTGCCAGCAGCGAGACCGTGGGGGAGGGACAGCCCCAGCATTTT. Translating it yields CASSETVGEGQPQHF.

As regards this clone: This sample also contains other DNA sequences that code for the same CDR3. V usage is TRBV7-2 and J usage is TRBJ1-3; D is possibly TRBD1 (5 bases). V lost 2 bases to trimming and J lost 10 bases, with 6 bases between them. This CDR3 region has 11 residues. CDR1 SGHTA and CDR2 FQGNSA come from the germline V gene. The CDR3 DNA reads TGTGCCAGCAGCTTAAAGGGGACCATATATTTT. Its translation is CASSLKGTIYF. The complete variable domain, with remaining parts taken from reference TRBV7-2 and TRBJ1-3, reads GAGVSQSPSNKVTEKGKDVELRCDPISGHTALYWYRQSLGQGLEFLIYFQGNSAPDKSGLPSDRFSAERTGGSVSTLTIQRTQQEDSAVYLCASSLKGTIYFGEGSWLTVV.